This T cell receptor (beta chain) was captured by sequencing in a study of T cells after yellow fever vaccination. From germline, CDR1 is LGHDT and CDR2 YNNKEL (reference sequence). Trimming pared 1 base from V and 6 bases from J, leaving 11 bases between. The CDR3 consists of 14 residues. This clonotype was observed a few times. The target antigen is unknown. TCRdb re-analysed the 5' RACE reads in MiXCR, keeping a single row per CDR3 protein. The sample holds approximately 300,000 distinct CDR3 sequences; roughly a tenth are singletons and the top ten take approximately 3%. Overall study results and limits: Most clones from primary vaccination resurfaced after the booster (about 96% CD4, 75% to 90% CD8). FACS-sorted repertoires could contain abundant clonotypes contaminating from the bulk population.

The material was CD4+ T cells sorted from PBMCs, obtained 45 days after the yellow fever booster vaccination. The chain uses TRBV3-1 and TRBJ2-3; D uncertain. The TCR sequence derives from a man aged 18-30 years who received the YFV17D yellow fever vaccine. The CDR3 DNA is TGTGCCAGCAGCCAAGGGTTGGTGGTGGATACGCAGTATTTT. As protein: CASSQGLVVDTQYF.